These 15 T cell receptor beta chains share one sample of origin, sequenced in a study of T cell responses to AZD1222 COVID-19 vaccine. This table comes from immunoSEQ multiplex PCR, and its TCRdb copy is limited to in-frame clones, with some not included. The sample has about 100,000 clones, approximately 90% seen once. Sequenced material: peripheral blood, taken on day 0 of AZD1222 vaccination. Every receptor here comes from an adult in good health.

This clone appeared a few times. The CDR3 protein is CASSQDSLNTGELFF. The CDR3, as DNA: TGTGCCAGCAGCCAAGACTCATTGAACACCGGGGAGCTGTTTTTT. The rearrangement links TRBV3-1 (or the pseudogene TRBV3-2) to TRBJ2-2; D is undetermined. CDR1 is LGHDT and CDR2 is YNNKEL in the germline V gene (reference sequence). With 0 bases removed from V and 1 base from J, the gap between germline ends came to 6 bases. This CDR3 has 15 amino acids.

This clone is a singleton in its sample. The chain recombines TRBV28 with TRBJ1-5; D not certain. Germline assignment: CDR1 MDHEN and CDR2 SYDVKM. The V end was cut by 4 bases, the J end by 1 base, with 14 bases between. The CDR3 extends over 16 amino acids. Written as DNA, the CDR3 is TGTGCCAGCAGTTCCCCCCCTCCGGCGAGCAATCAGCCCCAGCATTTT. It codes for CASSSPPPASNQPQHF.

This clone occurred once. Other DNA variants within this sample encode the same CDR3. The V gene is TRBV2, the J gene TRBJ1-2; weak D call: TRBD1 (5 bases). V was pared by 5 bases and J by 4 bases, with 8 bases between. Germline CDR1 reads SNHLY; CDR2 reads FYNNEI. The CDR3 totals 12 residues. The CDR3 coding sequence is TGTGCCAGCAGTCCAGGGAGCTATGGCTACACCTTC. Translation gives CASSPGSYGYTF.

The chain couples TRBV5-4 to TRBJ1-2; unclear D gene. V lost 2 bases and J lost 8, with 19 bases in between. Germline values: CDR1 SGHNT, CDR2 YYREEE (reference sequence). This CDR3 region has 15 residues. The CDR3 loop reads CASSFGAILEGGYTF. The CDR3 DNA reads as TGTGCCAGCAGCTTTGGAGCGATCCTTGAAGGAGGCTACACCTTC.

V gene TRBV2 combines with J gene TRBJ2-7; D gene unclear. The germline V gene has CDR1 SNHLY and CDR2 FYNNEI. Trimming took off 2 bases at V and 0 bases at J, with 14 bases between the two ends. There are 16 residues in the CDR3. The CDR3 region is CASSERRLQSSYEQYF. DNA of the CDR3: TGTGCCAGCAGTGAAAGGCGGCTACAGAGCTCCTACGAGCAGTACTTC.

The chain combines TRBV2 with TRBJ1-2; TRBD1 is a possible D gene (6 bases). The CDR3 sequence is 14 residues long. CDR1 is SNHLY and CDR2 is FYNNEI in the germline V gene. The V end lost 6 bases, the J end lost 8 bases, and 19 bases lay between the germline ends. The CDR3 sequence: CASRVGRGALGYTF. CDR3 in DNA: TGTGCCAGCAGAGTAGGGCGGGGGGCGTTAGGCTACACCTTC.

With respect to this clone: One junction end does not reproduce the germline sequence, and a read error may be involved. The J gene is TRBJ2-3, the V gene TRBV3-1 (or the pseudogene TRBV3-2); D not certain. This CDR3 is built from 14 residues. Germline V gives CDR1 LGHDT, CDR2 YNNKEL (reference sequence). The CDR3 DNA sequence: TGTGCCAGCAGCCAAGCGGGTCCCCTCGATACGCAGTGTTTT. Its protein is CASSQAGPLDTQCF.

The chain links TRBV4-1 to TRBJ2-3; D tentatively reads TRBD1 or TRBD2 (5 bases each). Germline lookup yields CDR1 MGHRA and CDR2 YSYEKL. The CDR3 spans 15 residues. Trimming left V 3 bases short and J 6 bases short, with 16 bases between. Written as DNA, the CDR3 is TGCGCCAGCAGCCAGGAAGACGGGGCCGTCGATACGCAGTATTTT. Protein: CASSQEDGAVDTQYF.

The chain has TRBV28 and TRBJ2-1, with 10 nucleotides matching TRBD2. Germline V lookup: CDR1 MDHEN, CDR2 SYDVKM. Trimming took 6 bases from V and 8 from J; bases not matched to a gene: 4. The CDR3 is made up of 13 amino acids. Written as DNA, the CDR3 is TGTGCCAGCAGAGGGACTAGCGTCGATGAGCAGTTCTTC. Its protein is CASRGTSVDEQFF.

A single count supports this clone. The rearrangement joins TRBV5-1 to TRBJ2-6; a possible D gene is TRBD1 (6 bases). The CDR3 length is 15 residues. Germline V gene lookup returns CDR1 SGHRS and CDR2 YFSETQ. Trimming stripped 4 bases from V and 1 base from J, with 9 bases between. The CDR3 DNA reads as TGCGCCAGCAGCAACACAGGGTCTGGGGCCAACGTCCTGACTTTC. It is translated as CASSNTGSGANVLTF. Full variable domain (rest looked up from reference TRBV5-1 and TRBJ2-6): KAGVTQTPRYLIKTRGQQVTLSCSPISGHRSVSWYQQTPGQGLQFLFEYFSETQRNKGNFPGRFSGRQFSNSRSEMNVSTLELGDSALYLCASSNTGSGANVLTFGAGSRLTVL.

The chain recombines TRBV7-8 with TRBJ2-5; D ambiguous. CDR1 is SGHVS, CDR2 FQNEAQ, per germline. The CDR3 loop spans 13 amino acids. V lost 0 bases and J 1 base, leaving 3 bases between the germline ends. CDR3 sequence (DNA): TGTGCCAGCAGCTTAGCTGTCCAAGAGACCCAGTACTTC. Its protein is CASSLAVQETQYF.

The rearrangement links TRBV28 to TRBJ1-3; D is unresolved. CDR1 MDHEN and CDR2 SYDVKM come from the germline V gene. The ends were cut back, 6 bases at V and 4 bases at J, with 10 bases in the middle. The CDR3 contains 13 residues. This CDR3 reads CASSLVLGNTIYF. The CDR3 DNA reads TGTGCCAGCAGCCTCGTCCTGGGAAACACCATATATTTT.

The J gene is TRBJ2-3, the V gene TRBV20-1, with TRBD2 matching over 7 bases. J was trimmed by 0 bases and V by 3 bases; bases with no gene match: 6. In germline, CDR1 is DFQATT, CDR2 SNEGSKA (reference sequence). The CDR3 runs 15 residues. The DNA of the CDR3 is TGCAGTGCTAGTTCCGGGGGGTCTAGCACAGATACGCAGTATTTT. Protein product: CSASSGGSSTDTQYF.

The chain joins TRBV7-2 to TRBJ1-4; D unresolved. Trimming left V 2 bases short and J 5 bases short, with 6 bases between. The CDR3 spans 13 residues. Germline V lookup: CDR1 SGHTA, CDR2 FQGNSA. In DNA form, the CDR3 reads TGTGCCAGCAGCTTAAGCCCCAATGAAAAACTGTTTTTT. Translated: CASSLSPNEKLFF.

The rearrangement links TRBV20-1 to TRBJ2-1; 7 bases line up with TRBD1. The germline gives CDR1 DFQATT, CDR2 SNEGSKA (reference sequence). The CDR3 is 14 residues long. The junction had 2 bases not matched to a gene; V was cut back by 3 bases and J by 0 bases. Here the CDR3 DNA reads TGCAGTGCTAGTGGACAGGACTCCTACAATGAGCAGTTCTTC. Protein product: CSASGQDSYNEQFF.